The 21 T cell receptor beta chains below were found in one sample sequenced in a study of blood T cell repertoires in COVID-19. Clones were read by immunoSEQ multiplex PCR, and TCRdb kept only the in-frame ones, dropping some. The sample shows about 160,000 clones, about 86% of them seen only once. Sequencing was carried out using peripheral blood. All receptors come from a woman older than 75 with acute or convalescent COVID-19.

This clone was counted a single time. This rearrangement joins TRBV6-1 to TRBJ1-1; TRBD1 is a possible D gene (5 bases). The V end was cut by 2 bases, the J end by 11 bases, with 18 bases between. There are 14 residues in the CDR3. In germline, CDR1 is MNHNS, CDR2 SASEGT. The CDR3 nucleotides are TGTGCCAGCAGTGAATGGGCGGGGCCAGAAGTGGCTTTCTTT. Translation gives CASSEWAGPEVAFF.

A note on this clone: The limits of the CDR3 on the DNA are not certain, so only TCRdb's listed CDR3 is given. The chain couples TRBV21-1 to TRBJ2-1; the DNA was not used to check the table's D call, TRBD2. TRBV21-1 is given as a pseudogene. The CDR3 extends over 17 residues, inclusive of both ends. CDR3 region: CASSKVGEGTSRSEQFF.

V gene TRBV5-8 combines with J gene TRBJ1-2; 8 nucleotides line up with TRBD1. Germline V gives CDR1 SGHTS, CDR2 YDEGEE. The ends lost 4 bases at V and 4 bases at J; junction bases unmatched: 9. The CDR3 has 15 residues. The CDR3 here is CASSPGQALRYGYTF. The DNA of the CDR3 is TGTGCCAGCAGCCCGGGACAGGCTTTACGCTATGGCTACACCTTC.

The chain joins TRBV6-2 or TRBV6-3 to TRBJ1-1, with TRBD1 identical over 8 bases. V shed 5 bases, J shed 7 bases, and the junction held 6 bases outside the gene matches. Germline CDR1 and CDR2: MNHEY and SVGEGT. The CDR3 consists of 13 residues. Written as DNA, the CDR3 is TGTGCCAGCAGTCGCAGGGGGCAGAATGAAGCTTTCTTT. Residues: CASSRRGQNEAFF.

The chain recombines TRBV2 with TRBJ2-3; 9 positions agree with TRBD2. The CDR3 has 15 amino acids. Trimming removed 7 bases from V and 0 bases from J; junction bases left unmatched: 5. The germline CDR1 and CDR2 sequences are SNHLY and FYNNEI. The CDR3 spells CASILAGGSTDTQYF. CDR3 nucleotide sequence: TGTGCCAGCATCCTGGCGGGAGGGAGCACAGATACGCAGTATTTT.

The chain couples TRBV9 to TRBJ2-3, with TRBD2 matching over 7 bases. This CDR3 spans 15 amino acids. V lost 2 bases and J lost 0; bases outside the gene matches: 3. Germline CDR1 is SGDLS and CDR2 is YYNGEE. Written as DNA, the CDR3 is TGTGCCAGCAGCGTCCAGCGGGGAAGCACAGATACGCAGTATTTT. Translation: CASSVQRGSTDTQYF. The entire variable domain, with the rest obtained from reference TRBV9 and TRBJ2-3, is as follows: DSGVTQTPKHLITATGQRVTLRCSPRSGDLSVYWYQQSLDQGLQFLIQYYNGEERAKGNILERFSAQQFPDLHSELNLSSLELGDSALYFCASSVQRGSTDTQYFGPGTRLTVL.

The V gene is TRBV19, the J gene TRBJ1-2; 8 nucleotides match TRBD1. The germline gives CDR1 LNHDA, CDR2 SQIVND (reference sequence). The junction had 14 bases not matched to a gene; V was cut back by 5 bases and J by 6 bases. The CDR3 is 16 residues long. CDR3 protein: CASSSLHPRQGNGYTF. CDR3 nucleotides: TGTGCCAGTAGTTCCCTTCACCCGAGACAGGGGAATGGCTACACCTTC.

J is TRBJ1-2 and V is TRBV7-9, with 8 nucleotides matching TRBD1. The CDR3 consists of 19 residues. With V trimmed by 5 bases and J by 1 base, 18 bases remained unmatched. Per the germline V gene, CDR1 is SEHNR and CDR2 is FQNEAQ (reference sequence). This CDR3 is CASSNSQGARAGFNYGYTF. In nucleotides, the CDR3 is TGTGCCAGCAGCAACTCTCAGGGGGCGCGGGCGGGTTTTAACTATGGCTACACCTTC.

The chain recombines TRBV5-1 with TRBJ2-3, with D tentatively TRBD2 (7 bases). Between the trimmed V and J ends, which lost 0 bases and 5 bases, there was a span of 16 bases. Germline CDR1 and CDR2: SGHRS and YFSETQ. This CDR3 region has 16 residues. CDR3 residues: CASSLVGGAYGDTQYF. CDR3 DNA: TGCGCCAGCAGCTTGGTAGGGGGGGCTTACGGAGATACGCAGTATTTT.

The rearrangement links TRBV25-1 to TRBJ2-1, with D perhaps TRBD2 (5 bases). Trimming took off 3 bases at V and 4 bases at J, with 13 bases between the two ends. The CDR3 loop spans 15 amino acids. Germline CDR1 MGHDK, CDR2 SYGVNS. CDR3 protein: CASSDLADLYNEQFF. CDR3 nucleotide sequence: TGTGCCAGCAGTGACCTAGCCGACCTTTACAATGAGCAGTTCTTC.

This chain's CDR3 is CASSQGAGQGADTQYF. For the CDR3, the DNA is TGTGCCAGCAGCCAAGGAGCAGGACAGGGGGCTGACACGCAGTATTTT. The chain recombines TRBV3-1 (or the pseudogene TRBV3-2) with TRBJ2-3, with TRBD1 identical over 11 bases. Germline V gene sequence: CDR1 LGHDT, CDR2 YNNKEL (reference sequence). J lost 9 bases, V lost 1 base, and 9 bases had no gene match. The CDR3 extends over 16 amino acids.

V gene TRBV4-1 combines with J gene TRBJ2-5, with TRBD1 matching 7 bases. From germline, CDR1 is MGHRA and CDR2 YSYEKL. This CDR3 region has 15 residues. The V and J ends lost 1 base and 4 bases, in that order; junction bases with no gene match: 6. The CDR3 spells CASSQVRGTVETQYF. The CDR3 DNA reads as TGCGCCAGCAGCCAAGTGAGAGGGACAGTAGAGACCCAGTACTTC.

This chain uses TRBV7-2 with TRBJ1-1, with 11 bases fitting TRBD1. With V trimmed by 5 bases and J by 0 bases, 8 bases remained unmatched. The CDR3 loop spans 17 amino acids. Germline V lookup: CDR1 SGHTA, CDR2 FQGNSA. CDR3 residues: CASSPFLGQGVNTEAFF. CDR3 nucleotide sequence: TGTGCCAGCAGCCCCTTCCTGGGACAGGGGGTGAACACTGAAGCTTTCTTT. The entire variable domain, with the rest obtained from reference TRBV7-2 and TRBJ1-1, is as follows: GAGVSQSPSNKVTEKGKDVELRCDPISGHTALYWYRQSLGQGLEFLIYFQGNSAPDKSGLPSDRFSAERTGGSVSTLTIQRTQQEDSAVYLCASSPFLGQGVNTEAFFGQGTRLTVV.

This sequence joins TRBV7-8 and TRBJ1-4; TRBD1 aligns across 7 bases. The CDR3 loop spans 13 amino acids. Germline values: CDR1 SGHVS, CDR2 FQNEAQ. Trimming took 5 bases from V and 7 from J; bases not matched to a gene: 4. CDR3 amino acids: CASSRDRVEKLFF. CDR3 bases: TGTGCCAGCAGCCGCGACAGGGTTGAAAAACTGTTTTTT.

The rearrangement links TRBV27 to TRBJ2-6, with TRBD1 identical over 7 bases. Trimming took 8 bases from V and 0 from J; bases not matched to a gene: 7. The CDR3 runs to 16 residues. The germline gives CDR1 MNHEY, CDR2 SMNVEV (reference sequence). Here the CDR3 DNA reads TGTGCCAGCCTAGACAGGGTGAGCTCTGGGGCCAACGTCCTGACTTTC. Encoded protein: CASLDRVSSGANVLTF.

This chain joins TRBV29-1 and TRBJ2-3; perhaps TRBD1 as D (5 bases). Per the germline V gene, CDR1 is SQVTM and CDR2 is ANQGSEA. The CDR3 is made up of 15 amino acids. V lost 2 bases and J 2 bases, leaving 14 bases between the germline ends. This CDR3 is CSVELTAFNTDTQYF. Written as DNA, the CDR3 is TGCAGCGTTGAACTGACAGCATTCAACACAGATACGCAGTATTTT.

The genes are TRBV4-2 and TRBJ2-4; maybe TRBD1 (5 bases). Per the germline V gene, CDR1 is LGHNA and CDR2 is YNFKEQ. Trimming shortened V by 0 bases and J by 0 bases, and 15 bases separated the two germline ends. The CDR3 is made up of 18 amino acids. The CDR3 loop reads CASSQDHGQGVAKNIQYF. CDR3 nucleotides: TGTGCCAGCAGCCAAGATCACGGCCAGGGTGTAGCCAAAAACATTCAGTACTTC.

The CDR3 region has the DNA TGTGCCAGCAGTTACGGGGAAGGGTACGAGCAGTACTTC. Its translation is CASSYGEGYEQYF. The chain carries TRBV27 and TRBJ2-7; possible D gene TRBD2, 5 bases. Trimming stripped 4 bases from V and 4 bases from J, with 11 bases between. This CDR3 has 13 amino acids. Per germline, CDR1 MNHEY and CDR2 SMNVEV (reference sequence).

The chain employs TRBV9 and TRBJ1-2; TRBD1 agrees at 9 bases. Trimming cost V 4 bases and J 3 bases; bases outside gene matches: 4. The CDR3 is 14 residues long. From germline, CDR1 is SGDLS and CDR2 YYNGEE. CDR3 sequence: CASSLTGGYYGYTF. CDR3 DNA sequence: TGTGCCAGCAGCCTGACAGGGGGTTACTATGGCTACACCTTC.

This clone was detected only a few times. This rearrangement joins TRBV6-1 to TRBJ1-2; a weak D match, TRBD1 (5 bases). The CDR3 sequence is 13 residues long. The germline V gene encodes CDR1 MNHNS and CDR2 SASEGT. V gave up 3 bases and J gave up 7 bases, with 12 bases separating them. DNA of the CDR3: TGTGCCAGCAGTGATGATGTCGGGGGTGGCTACACCTTC. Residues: CASSDDVGGGYTF.

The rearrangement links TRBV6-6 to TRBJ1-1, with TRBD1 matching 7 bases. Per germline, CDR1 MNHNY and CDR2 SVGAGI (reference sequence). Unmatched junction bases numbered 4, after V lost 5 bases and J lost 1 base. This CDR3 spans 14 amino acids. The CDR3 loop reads CASSPRTGNTEAFF. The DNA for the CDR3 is TGTGCCAGCAGTCCGAGGACAGGGAACACTGAAGCTTTCTTT.